The 10 T cell receptor beta chains in this list originate from one sample, sequenced in a study of blood T cell repertoires in COVID-19. TCRdb keeps only in-frame clones here, not all; method: immunoSEQ multiplex PCR. The sample yields roughly 220,000 clones, more than 80% seen once. The sample taken for sequencing was PBMCs or T cells enriched from blood (not recorded which). The source of these receptors is a woman aged 40 to 50 with acute COVID-19.

The chain couples TRBV12-5 to TRBJ1-2; tentative D call: TRBD1 (6 bases). This CDR3 has 14 amino acids. V was cut by 5 bases and J by 0 bases, with 10 bases left in between. Germline CDR1 is LGHNT and CDR2 is FRNRAP. CDR3 nucleotide sequence: TGTGCTAGTGGTCCCGGACAGACTAACTATGGCTACACCTTC. Its translation is CASGPGQTNYGYTF.

This clone was detected only a few times. The V and J genes are TRBV28 and TRBJ2-1; perhaps TRBD1 as D (6 bases). Per the germline V gene, CDR1 is MDHEN and CDR2 is SYDVKM. The CDR3 is made up of 13 amino acids. Trimming took 2 bases from V and 10 from J, leaving 12 bases between them. CDR3 DNA: TGTGCCAGCAGTTTAGGGCAGGGGAACGAGCAGTTCTTC. Translation gives CASSLGQGNEQFF.

The chain couples TRBV10-3 to TRBJ2-3; 7 bases are a match to TRBD1. Germline CDR1 ENHRY, CDR2 SYGVKD. The junction had 4 bases not matched to a gene; V was cut back by 10 bases and J by 0 bases. The CDR3 extends over 13 amino acids. The CDR3 bases are TGTGCCACGGGGACAGCTAGCACAGATACGCAGTATTTT. It specifies CATGTASTDTQYF.

V and J are TRBV19 and TRBJ2-7; D is perhaps TRBD2 (6 bases). CDR3 length: 14 residues. In germline, CDR1 is LNHDA, CDR2 SQIVND (reference sequence). V lost 3 bases, J lost 3 bases, and 12 bases lay in between. The CDR3 sequence is CASSIQLAGYEQYF. For the CDR3, the DNA is TGTGCCAGTAGTATTCAACTAGCCGGCTACGAGCAGTACTTC.

The V gene is TRBV2, the J gene TRBJ1-5; D is perhaps TRBD1 (5 bases). The germline gives CDR1 SNHLY, CDR2 FYNNEI. V was cut by 1 base and J by 2 bases, with 9 bases left in between. The CDR3 sequence is 15 residues long. The chain's CDR3 is CASSEEGVGNQPQHF. CDR3 coding DNA: TGTGCCAGCAGTGAAGAAGGGGTGGGCAATCAGCCCCAGCATTTT.

This chain uses TRBV5-1 with TRBJ2-3; 8 nucleotides line up with TRBD1. The CDR3 totals 14 residues. Unmatched junction bases numbered 3, after V lost 0 bases and J lost 6 bases. Germline lookup yields CDR1 SGHRS and CDR2 YFSETQ. The CDR3 DNA reads as TGCGCCAGCAGCTTGGGGACAGGGTCGGATACGCAGTATTTT. Translated, it gives CASSLGTGSDTQYF. Looking up the rest from reference TRBV5-1 and TRBJ2-3 gives the full variable domain: KAGVTQTPRYLIKTRGQQVTLSCSPISGHRSVSWYQQTPGQGLQFLFEYFSETQRNKGNFPGRFSGRQFSNSRSEMNVSTLELGDSALYLCASSLGTGSDTQYFGPGTRLTVL.

This sequence joins TRBV20-1 and TRBJ2-3; D gene unclear. Germline V gene lookup returns CDR1 DFQATT and CDR2 SNEGSKA (reference sequence). Deletions cut 7 bases from V and 0 bases from J, with 5 bases between. The CDR3 is 11 amino acids. CDR3 sequence: CSGSSTDTQYF. In DNA, the CDR3 is TGCAGTGGTTCTAGCACAGATACGCAGTATTTT.

The chain joins TRBV7-9 to TRBJ1-4, with 8 bases aligning to TRBD1. Per the germline V gene, CDR1 is SEHNR and CDR2 is FQNEAQ (reference sequence). CDR3 length equals 16 residues. J was trimmed by 5 bases and V by 5 bases; bases with no gene match: 10. CDR3 amino acids: CASSPNPGQANEKLFF. CDR3 coding DNA: TGTGCCAGCAGCCCGAACCCGGGACAGGCAAATGAAAAACTGTTTTTT.

A single count supports this clone. This rearrangement joins TRBV4-3 to TRBJ1-4, with D unresolved. This CDR3 contains 17 residues. V was cut by 0 bases and J by 3 bases, with 14 bases left in between. Germline-derived CDR1 and CDR2 are LGHNA and YSLEER. Written as DNA, the CDR3 is TGCGCCAGCAGCCAAGATATCCTTGGGGAGGCTAATGAAAAACTGTTTTTT. Translated, it gives CASSQDILGEANEKLFF.

This sequence joins TRBV29-1 and TRBJ1-2, with a tentative D call TRBD1 (6 bases). The V and J ends lost 3 bases and 2 bases respectively, with 13 bases between them. Germline V gene data show CDR1 as SQVTM and CDR2 as ANQGSEA. The CDR3 consists of 14 residues. The chain's CDR3 is CSVDPDRKNYGYTF. The CDR3 DNA sequence: TGCAGCGTTGACCCGGACAGAAAAAACTATGGCTACACCTTC.